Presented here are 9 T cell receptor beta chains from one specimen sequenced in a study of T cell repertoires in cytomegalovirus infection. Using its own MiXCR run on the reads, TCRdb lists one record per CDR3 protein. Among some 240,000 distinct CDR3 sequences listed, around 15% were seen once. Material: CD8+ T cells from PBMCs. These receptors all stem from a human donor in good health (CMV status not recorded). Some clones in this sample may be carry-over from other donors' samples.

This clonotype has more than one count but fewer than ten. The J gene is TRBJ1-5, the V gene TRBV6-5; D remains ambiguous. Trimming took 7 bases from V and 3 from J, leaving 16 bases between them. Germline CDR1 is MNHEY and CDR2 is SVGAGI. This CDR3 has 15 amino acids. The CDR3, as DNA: TGTGCCAGCAAACCCTTCCTTGACTTCAATCAGCCCCAGCATTTT. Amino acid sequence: CASKPFLDFNQPQHF.

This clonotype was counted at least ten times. CDR3 sequence: CASSLNPGLRNTIYF. DNA for the CDR3: TGTGCCAGCAGCTTAAATCCGGGTTTACGAAACACCATATATTTT. This sequence joins TRBV7-9 and TRBJ1-3; D gene unclear. This CDR3 region has 15 residues. Per germline, CDR1 SEHNR and CDR2 FQNEAQ (reference sequence). The V and J ends lost 2 bases and 5 bases respectively, with 13 bases between them.

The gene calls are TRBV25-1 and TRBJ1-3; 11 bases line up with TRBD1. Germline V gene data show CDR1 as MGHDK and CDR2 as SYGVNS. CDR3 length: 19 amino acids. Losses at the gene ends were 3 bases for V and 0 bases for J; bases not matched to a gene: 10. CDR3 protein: CASSDSGQGVSFSGNTIYF. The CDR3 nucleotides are TGTGCCAGCAGTGACTCGGGACAGGGGGTTTCTTTCTCTGGAAACACCATATATTTT.

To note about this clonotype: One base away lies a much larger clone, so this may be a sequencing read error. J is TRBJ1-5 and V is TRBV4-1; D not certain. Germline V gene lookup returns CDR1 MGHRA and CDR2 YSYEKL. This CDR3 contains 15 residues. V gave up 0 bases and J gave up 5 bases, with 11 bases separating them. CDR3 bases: TGCGCCAGCAGCCAAGAACCCGACCGGTATCAGCCCCAGCATTTT. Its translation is CASSQEPDRYQPQHF.

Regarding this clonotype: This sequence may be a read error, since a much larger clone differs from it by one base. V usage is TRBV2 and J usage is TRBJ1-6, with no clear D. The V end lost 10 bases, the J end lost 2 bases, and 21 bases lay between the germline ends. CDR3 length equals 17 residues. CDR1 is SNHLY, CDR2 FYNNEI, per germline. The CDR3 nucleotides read TGTGCCACCGACTCGGTGAGGCGGGAGCCCTATAATTCACCCCTCCACTTT. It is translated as CATDSVRREPYNSPLHF.

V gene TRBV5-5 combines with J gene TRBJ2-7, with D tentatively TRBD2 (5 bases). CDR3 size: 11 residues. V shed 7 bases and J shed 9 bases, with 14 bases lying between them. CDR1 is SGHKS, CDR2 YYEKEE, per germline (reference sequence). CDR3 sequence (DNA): TGTGCCAGCGGAGGCCCCTGGGGGCAGTACTTC. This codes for CASGGPWGQYF.

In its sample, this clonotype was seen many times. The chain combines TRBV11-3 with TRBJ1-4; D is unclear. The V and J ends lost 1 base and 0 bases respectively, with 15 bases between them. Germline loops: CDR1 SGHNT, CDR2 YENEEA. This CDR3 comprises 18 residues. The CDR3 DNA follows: TGTGCCAGCAGCTTAGGTCGGACGCGGAAAGCAACTAATGAAAAACTGTTTTTT. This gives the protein CASSLGRTRKATNEKLFF.

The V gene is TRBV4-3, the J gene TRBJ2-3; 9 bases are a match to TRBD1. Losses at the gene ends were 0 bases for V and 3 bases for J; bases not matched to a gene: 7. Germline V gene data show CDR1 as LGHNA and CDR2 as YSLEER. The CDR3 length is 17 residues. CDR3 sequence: CASSQDRSGQGTDTQYF. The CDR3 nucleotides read TGCGCCAGCAGCCAAGATCGGTCAGGACAGGGGACAGATACGCAGTATTTT.

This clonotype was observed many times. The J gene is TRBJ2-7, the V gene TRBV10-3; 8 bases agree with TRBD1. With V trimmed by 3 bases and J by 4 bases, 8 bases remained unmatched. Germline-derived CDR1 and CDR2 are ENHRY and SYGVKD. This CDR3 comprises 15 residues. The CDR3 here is CAISDPGTGVYEQYF. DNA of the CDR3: TGTGCCATCAGTGATCCCGGGACAGGAGTGTACGAGCAGTACTTC.